These 14 T cell receptor beta chains were all obtained from the same sample, sequenced in a study of sequential checkpoint blockade in melanoma. This sample's treatment: randomized to nivolumab then ipilimumab (arm A) or the reverse (arm B). Method: immunoSEQ multiplex PCR; TCRdb's copy keeps in-frame clones and lacks some. The repertoire has around 26,000 clones, 60% to 80% of them found once; the top ten carry around a fifth. The sequenced sample was CD8+ T cells sorted from blood (inferred from file names), obtained from a patient given nivolumab and ipilimumab in sequence. The receptor set was obtained from a human donor with melanoma.

V usage is TRBV5-6 and J usage is TRBJ1-5; D unclear. The CDR3 length is 13 residues. The V end was cut by 5 bases, the J end by 2 bases, with 8 bases between. The germline V gene encodes CDR1 SGHDT and CDR2 YYEEEE. The CDR3 sequence is CASSSVGNQPQHF. CDR3 sequence (DNA): TGTGCCAGCAGTTCAGTGGGCAATCAGCCCCAGCATTTT.

This clone was found a few times. The chain uses TRBV4-1 and TRBJ1-3; a weak D match, TRBD1 (6 bases). The CDR3 contains 20 residues. Germline CDR1 MGHRA, CDR2 YSYEKL. The V and J ends lost 0 bases and 7 bases respectively, with 28 bases between them. CDR3 in DNA: TGCGCCAGCAGCCAAGATCGGCAGGGGCTCACACGGATCCCGGGGAACACCATATATTTT. Translated, it gives CASSQDRQGLTRIPGNTIYF.

By sample share, this clone is large (0.1 to 1%). The J gene is TRBJ1-4, the V gene TRBV4-2; D gene unclear. The CDR3 is 12 amino acids. The V and J ends lost 0 bases and 15 bases respectively, with 11 bases between them. Germline CDR1 and CDR2: LGHNA and YNFKEQ. CDR3 residues: CASSQEGRSVFF. The CDR3 nucleotides read TGTGCCAGCAGCCAAGAGGGGAGGTCAGTGTTTTTT.

The genes are TRBV4-3 and TRBJ2-7, with TRBD1 matching over 8 bases. Germline V gene sequence: CDR1 LGHNA, CDR2 YSLEER. After removal of 0 bases from V and 2 bases from J, the junction contained 3 bases not matched to a gene. The CDR3 has 15 amino acids. CDR3: CASSQDSGQAYEQYF. CDR3 bases: TGCGCCAGCAGCCAAGATTCGGGACAGGCCTACGAGCAGTACTTC.

The chain is built from TRBV18 and TRBJ1-4; 8 nucleotides match TRBD1. Trimming removed 4 bases from V and 7 bases from J; junction bases left unmatched: 2. CDR3 size: 13 residues. CDR1 and CDR2 from the germline V gene are KGHSH and LQKENI. In DNA form, the CDR3 reads TGTGCCAGCTCACAGGACAGGGTTGAAAAACTGTTTTTT. Translation gives CASSQDRVEKLFF.

The V gene is TRBV19, the J gene TRBJ2-3; unclear D gene. Trimming left V 3 bases short and J 4 bases short, with 8 bases between. CDR3 size: 13 residues. Germline V gene lookup returns CDR1 LNHDA and CDR2 SQIVND (reference sequence). The CDR3 protein is CASSIVASDTQYF. The CDR3 DNA is TGTGCCAGTAGTATTGTGGCCTCAGATACGCAGTATTTT.

J is TRBJ1-1 and V is TRBV6-5; 7 bases map to TRBD1. The germline V gene encodes CDR1 MNHEY and CDR2 SVGAGI. The length of the CDR3 is 13 residues. The trim removed 11 bases at V and 3 bases at J, leaving 9 bases unmatched. CDR3 protein: CAAGTGAHTEAFF. DNA of the CDR3: TGTGCCGCGGGTACAGGGGCTCACACTGAAGCTTTCTTT.

This clone has more than one count but fewer than ten. This rearrangement joins TRBV27 to TRBJ1-5; a weak D match, TRBD1 (6 bases). V lost 6 bases and J 4 bases, leaving 13 bases between the germline ends. Germline lookup yields CDR1 MNHEY and CDR2 SMNVEV (reference sequence). The length of the CDR3 is 14 residues. CDR3 nucleotide sequence: TGTGCCAGCAGACAGACAGGCTCAAATCAGCCCCAGCATTTT. Amino acids: CASRQTGSNQPQHF.

Relative to its sample, this clone is medium-sized (0.01 to 0.1%). The chain combines TRBV5-1 with TRBJ1-1, with D possibly TRBD1 on 6 matching bases. Germline CDR1 is SGHRS and CDR2 is YFSETQ. V lost 3 bases and J lost 0, with 15 bases in between. The length of the CDR3 is 16 residues. CDR3 nucleotide sequence: TGCGCCAGCAGCTCCACGACAGGCCCTATGAACACTGAAGCTTTCTTT. It encodes CASSSTTGPMNTEAFF.

The chain joins TRBV7-9 to TRBJ2-6, with 9 bases that match TRBD1. CDR3 length: 16 amino acids. Trimming at V came to 5 bases and at J to 2 bases, leaving 4 bases not matched to a gene. Germline lookup yields CDR1 SEHNR and CDR2 FQNEAQ (reference sequence). CDR3 region: CASSGQGIPGANVLTF. DNA for the CDR3: TGTGCCAGCAGCGGACAGGGGATCCCTGGGGCCAACGTCCTGACTTTC.

The chain uses TRBV7-9 and TRBJ2-2; tentative D call: TRBD2 (6 bases). V was cut by 5 bases and J by 6 bases, with 16 bases left in between. The CDR3 consists of 15 residues. Germline CDR1 and CDR2: SEHNR and FQNEAQ (reference sequence). The chain's CDR3 is CASSQINGGSGELFF. The CDR3 DNA reads TGTGCCAGCAGCCAGATTAACGGGGGATCCGGGGAGCTGTTTTTT.

This chain uses TRBV5-4 with TRBJ1-2; TRBD1 matches at 9 bases. The CDR3 runs 15 residues. J gave up 8 bases and V 4 bases, and 12 bases lay outside the gene matches. Per the germline V gene, CDR1 is SGHNT and CDR2 is YYREEE (reference sequence). CDR3: CASSEDRDRVVGYTF. DNA of the CDR3: TGTGCCAGCAGCGAGGACCGGGACAGGGTAGTGGGCTACACCTTC.

The chain recombines TRBV27 with TRBJ1-1; D gene ambiguous. CDR1 and CDR2 (germline): MNHEY, SMNVEV (reference sequence). The CDR3 length is 13 residues. Trimming cost V 5 bases and J 0 bases, with 7 bases left between them. CDR3 DNA: TGTGCCAGCAGTATCCACATGAACACTGAAGCTTTCTTT. Protein sequence: CASSIHMNTEAFF.

In its sample, this clone was seen once. V usage is TRBV29-1 and J usage is TRBJ1-2; 7 bases fit TRBD1. Per the germline V gene, CDR1 is SQVTM and CDR2 is ANQGSEA. V shed 1 base and J 7 bases; nucleotides not matched to a gene: 9. The CDR3 length is 14 residues. CDR3 in amino acids: CSVEGDSPSFGYTF. The CDR3 nucleotides are TGCAGCGTTGAAGGGGACAGCCCCTCGTTTGGCTACACCTTC.